This T cell receptor beta chain was retrieved from a study of T-cell memory formation after mild COVID-19 listed by TCRdb under 2021. A note on the overall study: TCR sequence clusters from the two donors were found to be largely donor specific. T-cell clones expanding and contracting after mild COVID-19 in a couple of donors were tracked by longitudinal TCRalpha and TCRbeta repertoire sequencing. Two young, previously healthy adult volunteers made up the cohort, one male and one female. Study-wide conclusions, independent of this receptor: SARS-CoV-2 specificity of the second-wave clones peaking on day 37 was not confirmed. Contracting CD4+ clones turned up mainly in the CM and EM memory subsets, whereas EMRA was where CD8+ clones were enriched. Some responding clones were detected in pre-infection memory, which suggested that pre-existing cross-reactive memory T cells had joined the SARS-CoV-2 response. Clones contracting from day 15 to 85 had balanced CD4/CD8 phenotypes, while a second wave expanding from day 15 to 37 was biased towards CD4+. Only a couple of mild cases were covered by the study, and larger cohorts that include severe cases with pre-infection samples were considered necessary.

Ficoll-Paque density gradient centrifugation was the method used to isolate PBMCs. The CDR3 runs 15 residues from the cysteine to the phenylalanine. Only the CDR3 DNA stays, 45 bases, in frame from base 1. Germline trimming amounts to 4 bases on V and 8 bases on J, with 6 as the count of junction bases outside the gene matches. CDR1 SGHRS and CDR2 YFSETQ are derived from the germline V gene. A remark on this clonotype: Its antigen remains undetermined. No much larger clone exists at a distance of one base, and base qualities are not known.

Sequencing took place on an Illumina NovaSeq 6000. Using 5'RACE with constant-segment primers, TCRalpha and TCRbeta cDNA libraries were constructed, with sample barcodes and unique molecular identifiers added in the process. RNA was extracted from every sample with Trizol reagent. Libraries were amplified in two PCR steps, with a second sample barcode and Illumina TruSeq adapters added in the second step. Libraries were sequenced on an Illumina NovaSeq with 2 x 150 bp paired-end reads. In the paper's pipeline: With migec v1.2.7, reads were demultiplexed and then collapsed into UMI-guided consensus sequences. Using mixcr v2.1.11, UMI consensuses were aligned to TRA and TRB V and J templates and then assembled into clonotypes. Expanded or contracted clonotypes were those called significant by both edgeR and NoisET, with noise models trained on biological replicates. edgeR calls used a false discovery rate-adjusted p below 0.01 and a log2 fold-change threshold of 1. As an exploratory analysis of dynamics, max-normalized trajectories of the 1000 most abundant clonotypes were examined by PCA with hierarchical clustering. Separately sequenced CD4+ and CD8+ repertoires were used to assign a CD4 or CD8 phenotype to each responding clone. TCRdb itself trimmed the public reads at Q25 with fastp, ran MiXCR and retained productive beta chains. When rows share a CDR3 protein, they turn into one entry using the most common DNA and genes. The V and J calls and clone size are TCRdb's, not the authors'. The sample table contains 250,000 to 350,000 distinct CDR3 sequences; only one count was recorded for around a sixth of them. Of the sample, over 20% falls within the top ten clones.

The receptor was isolated from a man between 18 and 29 years old who had mild COVID-19 (a few samples of this study predate the infection). The sample titles of this study are shuffled in the database, so cell type and time point are left out; the donor was told from shared clones. The V gene is TRBV5-1 and the J gene is TRBJ1-4; a stretch of 12 junction bases matches TRBD1. Sequencing was performed on PBMCs or a T cell subset sorted from them (not recorded which). The CDR3: CASSPGTGGQEKLFF. The DNA sequence follows: TGCGCCAGCAGCCCTGGGACAGGGGGCCAGGAAAAACTGTTTTTT.